Listed below are T cell receptor beta chains from one sample, sequenced in a study of PD-L1 blockade in urothelial cancer. The method was immunoSEQ multiplex PCR; TCRdb's version includes in-frame clones alone and lacks a portion of them. The top ten clones hold 2% to 2.5% of a sample with 100,000 to 150,000 clones, roughly 88% of them seen once. The sample here was PBMCs, taken around atezolizumab (anti-PD-L1) treatment. These receptors all stem from a man in his forties or fifties with urothelial cancer. CDR3s include the opening cysteine and the closing phenylalanine or tryptophan. A D gene is named only where the DNA matches it firmly. Where a row states a size, it is once, few, many or the class of an expanded clone; other rows omit it.

j_call: TRBJ1-4
v_call: TRBV5-8
d_call: .
clone_size: many
cdr3_aa: CASSFRATTNEKLFF
cdr3_nt: TGTGCCAGCAGCTTCCGCGCGACAACTAATGAAAAACTGTTTTTT

j_call: TRBJ1-1
v_call: TRBV11-2
d_call: .
clone_size: .
cdr3_aa: CASSSIATSRDTEAFF
cdr3_nt: TGTGCCAGCAGCTCCATAGCGACAAGCCGGGACACTGAAGCTTTCTTT

j_call: TRBJ2-3
v_call: TRBV7-3
d_call: .
clone_size: few
cdr3_aa: CASSIQGTSTDTQYF
cdr3_nt: TGTGCCAGCAGCATTCAGGGAACTAGCACAGATACGCAGTATTTT

j_call: TRBJ2-1
v_call: TRBV28
d_call: TRBD2
clone_size: .
cdr3_aa: CASSPYLGREAGNEQFF
cdr3_nt: TGTGCCAGCAGCCCTTACCTGGGACGGGAGGCTGGGAATGAGCAGTTCTTC

j_call: TRBJ2-7
v_call: TRBV29-1
d_call: TRBD1
clone_size: .
cdr3_aa: CSVETGLSYEQYF
cdr3_nt: TGCAGCGTTGAGACAGGGCTCTCCTACGAGCAGTACTTC

j_call: TRBJ1-5
v_call: TRBV30
d_call: .
clone_size: .
cdr3_aa: CAWGRGGNQPQHF
cdr3_nt: TGTGCCTGGGGGAGGGGGGGGAATCAGCCCCAGCATTTT

j_call: TRBJ1-2
v_call: TRBV11-2
d_call: .
clone_size: .
cdr3_aa: CASSPDRSYGYTF
cdr3_nt: TGTGCCAGCAGCCCCGACAGGAGCTATGGCTACACCTTC

j_call: TRBJ2-1
v_call: TRBV7-3
d_call: TRBD2
clone_size: .
cdr3_aa: CASSLSGTSGSREQFF
cdr3_nt: TGTGCCAGCAGCTTAAGTGGGACTAGCGGGTCACGTGAGCAGTTCTTC

j_call: TRBJ1-4
v_call: TRBV11-1
d_call: TRBD1
clone_size: .
cdr3_aa: CASTGQGHEKLFF
cdr3_nt: TGTGCCAGCACCGGACAGGGGCATGAAAAACTGTTTTTT

j_call: TRBJ1-5
v_call: TRBV19
d_call: TRBD1
clone_size: .
cdr3_aa: CASRDQGQVNQPQHF
cdr3_nt: TGTGCCAGTAGGGACCAGGGACAGGTCAATCAGCCCCAGCATTTT

j_call: TRBJ2-3
v_call: TRBV5-1
d_call: .
clone_size: .
cdr3_aa: CASSLSGDTQYF
cdr3_nt: TGCGCCAGCAGCTTATCAGGAGATACGCAGTATTTT

j_call: TRBJ2-1
v_call: TRBV28
d_call: TRBD2
clone_size: .
cdr3_aa: CASTGAGGTYNEQFF
cdr3_nt: TGTGCCAGCACCGGAGCGGGAGGGACTTACAATGAGCAGTTCTTC

j_call: TRBJ1-5
v_call: TRBV27
d_call: .
clone_size: .
cdr3_aa: CASSLGLDSNQPQHF
cdr3_nt: TGTGCCAGCAGTTTGGGGCTGGACAGCAATCAGCCCCAGCATTTT

j_call: TRBJ1-1
v_call: TRBV7-9
d_call: TRBD1
clone_size: .
cdr3_aa: CASSTNPTGVVAFF
cdr3_nt: TGTGCCAGCAGCACGAACCCGACAGGGGTGGTGGCTTTCTTT

j_call: TRBJ1-5
v_call: TRBV30
d_call: .
clone_size: .
cdr3_aa: CAWGSGAFGNQPQHF
cdr3_nt: TGTGCCTGGGGCTCAGGGGCCTTCGGCAATCAGCCCCAGCATTTT

j_call: TRBJ2-7
v_call: TRBV4-2
d_call: TRBD2
clone_size: .
cdr3_aa: CASSQDIGRLAGAYEQYF
cdr3_nt: TGTGCCAGCAGCCAAGATATAGGGAGACTAGCGGGAGCCTACGAGCAGTACTTC

j_call: TRBJ1-1
v_call: TRBV11-2
d_call: .
clone_size: .
cdr3_aa: CASSLEPGGHTEAFF
cdr3_nt: TGTGCCAGCAGCTTAGAGCCTGGGGGCCACACTGAAGCTTTCTTT

j_call: TRBJ1-5
v_call: TRBV14
d_call: .
clone_size: .
cdr3_aa: CASSQVTGPQHF
cdr3_nt: TGTGCCAGCAGCCAAGTTACCGGGCCCCAGCATTTT

j_call: TRBJ2-1
v_call: TRBV4-2
d_call: TRBD1
clone_size: .
cdr3_aa: CASSQGTGGFYNEQFF
cdr3_nt: TGTGCCAGCAGCCAAGGGACAGGGGGCTTCTACAATGAGCAGTTCTTC